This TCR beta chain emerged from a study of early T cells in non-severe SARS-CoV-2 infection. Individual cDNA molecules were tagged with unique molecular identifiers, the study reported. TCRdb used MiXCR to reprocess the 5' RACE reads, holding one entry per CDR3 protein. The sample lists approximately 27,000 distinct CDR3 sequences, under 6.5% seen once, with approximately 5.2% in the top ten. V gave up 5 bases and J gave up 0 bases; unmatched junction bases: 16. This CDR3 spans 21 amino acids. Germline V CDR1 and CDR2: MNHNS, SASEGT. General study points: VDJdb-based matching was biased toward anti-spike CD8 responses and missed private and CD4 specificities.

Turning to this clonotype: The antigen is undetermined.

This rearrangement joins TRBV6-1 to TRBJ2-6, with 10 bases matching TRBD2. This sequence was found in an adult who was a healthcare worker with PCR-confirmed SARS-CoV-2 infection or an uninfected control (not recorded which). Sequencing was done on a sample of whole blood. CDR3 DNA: TGTGCCAGCAGTCTCACCCCAGTGGCTAGCGGGAGCGGCTCTGGGGCCAACGTCCTGACTTTC. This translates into CASSLTPVASGSGSGANVLTF.